This TCR beta chain comes out of a study of T-cell memory formation after mild COVID-19. Overall study: The study found TCR clusters largely donor specific.

5'RACE, which relied on constant-segment primers, yielded TCR alpha and TCR beta cDNA libraries carrying sample barcodes and UMIs. MiXCR, run by TCRdb on the 5' RACE reads, gives a single entry per CDR3 protein. The repertoire holds nearly 350,000 distinct CDR3 sequences, 13% seen once, with around 21% in the top ten. Study observations and caveats: In pre-infection memory, a portion of responding clones appeared, which suggested that cross-reactive memory joined. Among clones contracting day 15 to 85, CD4/CD8 was balanced, whereas later expanders leaned CD4+.

This clonotype was found a few times. The antigen is unknown. The sample was PBMCs or a T cell subset sorted from them (not recorded which). The sequence came from a man in his late teens or twenties who had mild COVID-19 (a few samples of this study predate the infection). Cell type and time point are not known.

For the CDR3, the DNA is TGTGCCAGCAGCGGACTTAGTAGTTCACTCCAGGAAAAACTGTTTTTT. Residues: CASSGLSSSLQEKLFF. The chain carries TRBV12-3 or TRBV12-4 and TRBJ1-4; the D is unclear. The CDR3 consists of 16 residues. V dropped 6 bases and J dropped 8 bases, with 22 bases sitting between them.